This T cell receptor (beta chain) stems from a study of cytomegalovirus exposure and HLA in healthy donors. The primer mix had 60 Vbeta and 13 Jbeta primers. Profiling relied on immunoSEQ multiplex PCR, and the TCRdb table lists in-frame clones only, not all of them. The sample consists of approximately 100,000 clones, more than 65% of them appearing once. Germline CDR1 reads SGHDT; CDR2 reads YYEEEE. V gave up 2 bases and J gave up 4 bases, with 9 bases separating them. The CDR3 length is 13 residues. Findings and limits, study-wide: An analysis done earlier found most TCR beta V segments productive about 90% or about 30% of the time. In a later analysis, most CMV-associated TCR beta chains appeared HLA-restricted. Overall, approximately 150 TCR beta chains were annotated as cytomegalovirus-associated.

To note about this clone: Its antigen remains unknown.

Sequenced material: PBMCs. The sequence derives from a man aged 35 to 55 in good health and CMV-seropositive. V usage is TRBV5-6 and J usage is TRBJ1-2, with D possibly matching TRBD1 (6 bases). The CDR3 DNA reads TGTGCCAGCAGCTTCGGACAGATCTATGGCTACACCTTC. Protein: CASSFGQIYGYTF.